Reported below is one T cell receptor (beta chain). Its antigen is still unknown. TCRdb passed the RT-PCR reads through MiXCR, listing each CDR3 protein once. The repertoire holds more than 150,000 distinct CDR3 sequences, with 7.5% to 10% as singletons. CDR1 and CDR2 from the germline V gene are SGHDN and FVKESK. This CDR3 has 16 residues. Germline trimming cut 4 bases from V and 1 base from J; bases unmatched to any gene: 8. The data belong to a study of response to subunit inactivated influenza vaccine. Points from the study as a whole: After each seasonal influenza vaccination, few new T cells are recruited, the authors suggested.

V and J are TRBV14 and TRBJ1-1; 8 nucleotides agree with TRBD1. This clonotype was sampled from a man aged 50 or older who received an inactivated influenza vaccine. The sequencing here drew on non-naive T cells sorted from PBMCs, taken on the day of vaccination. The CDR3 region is CASSPVGTGPNTEAFF. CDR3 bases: TGTGCCAGCAGCCCGGTCGGGACAGGTCCGAACACTGAAGCTTTCTTT.